This section outlines one T cell receptor (beta chain) sequence together with its context. Sequencing was performed with immunoSEQ multiplex PCR; in TCRdb, only in-frame clones are kept and a portion is missing. This repertoire shows some 140,000 clones, roughly 90% found once; its top ten account for 2.9%. This sample is part of a study of cytomegalovirus exposure and HLA in healthy donors. Germline V gives CDR1 SQVTM, CDR2 ANQGSEA. Between the trimmed V and J ends, which lost 7 bases and 4 bases, there was a span of 16 bases. The CDR3 covers 13 residues. This sequence was found in a man aged 18 to 30 in good health and CMV-seronegative. The sequenced material came from PBMCs. The chain combines TRBV29-1 with TRBJ1-2, with D perhaps TRBD1 (6 bases). The CDR3 protein is CSGGHTATYGYTF. For the CDR3, the DNA is TGCAGCGGGGGACATACGGCAACCTATGGCTACACCTTC. Looking up the rest from reference TRBV29-1 and TRBJ1-2 gives the full variable domain: SAVISQKPSRDICQRGTSLTIQCQVDSQVTMMFWYRQQPGQSLTLIATANQGSEATYESGFVIDKFPISRPNLTFSTLTVSNMSPEDSSIYLCSGGHTATYGYTFGSGTRLTVV.